These 22 T cell receptor beta chains came from one sample sequenced in a study of coeliac disease. Some clones are missing from TCRdb's copy, which holds only in-frame ones; the method was immunoSEQ multiplex PCR. The sample contains approximately 2,000 clones, more than 55% of which appear only once. Sequencing was performed on lamina propria lymphocytes from the gut. The receptors originated from a woman aged 45-65 years with celiac disease on a gluten-free diet.

This clone came up a few times. The chain couples TRBV7-9 to TRBJ1-6, with 10 bases identical to TRBD1. V lost 4 bases and J lost 7; bases outside the gene matches: 1. This CDR3 is built from 14 residues. Germline V gene sequence: CDR1 SEHNR, CDR2 FQNEAQ (reference sequence). CDR3 coding DNA: TGTGCCAGCAGCTCGGGACAGGGGAATTCACCCCTCCACTTT. Protein sequence: CASSSGQGNSPLHF.

This chain joins TRBV28 and TRBJ2-7; 11 bases are shared with TRBD2. This CDR3 is built from 14 residues. The J segment lost 0 bases and the V segment lost 5 bases, leaving 0 bases of the junction unmatched. Germline assignment: CDR1 MDHEN and CDR2 SYDVKM. CDR3 amino acids: CASSLAGGSYEQYF. Written as DNA, the CDR3 is TGTGCCAGCAGTCTAGCGGGGGGCTCCTACGAGCAGTACTTC. The full variable domain, in which reference TRBV28 and TRBJ2-7 provide the parts outside the CDR3, is DVKVTQSSRYLVKRTGEKVFLECVQDMDHENMFWYRQDPGLGLRLIYFSYDVKMKEKGDIPEGYSVSREKKERFSLILESASTNQTSMYLCASSLAGGSYEQYFGPGTRLTVT.

J is TRBJ2-3 and V is TRBV16, with 8 bases lining up with TRBD1. Germline loops: CDR1 KGHSY, CDR2 FQNENV. The CDR3 is 15 residues long. Losses at the gene ends were 4 bases for V and 4 bases for J; bases not matched to a gene: 7. The CDR3 bases are TGTGCCAGCAGCCGGCACAGGGGGATTTCAGATACGCAGTATTTT. It encodes CASSRHRGISDTQYF.

This clone was observed once. V is TRBV20-1 and J is TRBJ2-7, with 7 bases matching TRBD1. The CDR3 runs to 11 residues. The ends lost 6 bases at V and 5 bases at J; junction bases unmatched: 4. Germline CDR1 and CDR2: DFQATT and SNEGSKA (reference sequence). The CDR3 coding sequence is TGCAGTGCAGCAGACAGGGACGAGCAGTACTTC. It is translated as CSAADRDEQYF.

The rearrangement joins TRBV4-1 to TRBJ1-2; D is unresolved. This CDR3 has 14 residues. CDR1 and CDR2 from the germline V gene are MGHRA and YSYEKL. Between the trimmed V and J ends, which lost 6 bases and 4 bases, there was a span of 15 bases. CDR3: CASSRPSGFYGYTF. CDR3 in DNA: TGCGCCAGCAGTCGCCCTTCAGGATTCTATGGCTACACCTTC.

This clone turned up a few times. V and J are TRBV19 and TRBJ1-4; 7 positions match TRBD1. The V gene end was trimmed by 2 bases and the J gene end by 7 bases; junction bases not matched to a gene: 10. This CDR3 has 16 amino acids. The germline CDR1 and CDR2 sequences are LNHDA and SQIVND (reference sequence). The CDR3 protein is CASSIYRDRESEKLFF. The CDR3 DNA is TGTGCCAGTAGTATATACCGAGACAGGGAAAGTGAAAAACTGTTTTTT.

The chain carries TRBV18 and TRBJ2-3, with D tentatively TRBD2 (6 bases). This CDR3 is 15 amino acids long. CDR1 and CDR2 from the germline V gene are KGHSH and LQKENI. V was pared by 3 bases and J by 5 bases, with 15 bases between. This CDR3 is CASSPNSGVGDTQYF. CDR3 DNA: TGTGCCAGCTCACCTAATTCGGGGGTTGGAGATACGCAGTATTTT.

The CDR3 sequence is CASSPRVAGGPGELFF. CDR3 in DNA: TGTGCCAGCAGTCCCCGTGTAGCGGGGGGGCCCGGGGAGCTGTTTTTT. The V and J genes are TRBV27 and TRBJ2-2; TRBD2 matches 11 bases. Trimming at V came to 5 bases and at J to 6 bases, leaving 8 bases not matched to a gene. The length of the CDR3 is 16 residues. CDR1 is MNHEY and CDR2 is SMNVEV in the germline V gene (reference sequence).

The V and J genes are TRBV29-1 and TRBJ2-5, with a possible D match to TRBD2 (6 bases). Trimming removed 7 bases at V and 1 base at J, with 10 bases between. CDR3 size: 12 residues. Germline V gene lookup returns CDR1 SQVTM and CDR2 ANQGSEA. Here the CDR3 DNA reads TGCAGCGGGAGGGCACCCCAAGAGACCCAGTACTTC. Its translation: CSGRAPQETQYF.

The chain links TRBV10-2 to TRBJ2-1, with a tentative D call TRBD1 (6 bases). CDR1 is WSHSY, CDR2 SAAADI, per germline. Trimming left V 7 bases short and J 9 bases short, with 16 bases between. The CDR3 has 13 amino acids. The CDR3, as DNA: TGCGCCAGCACCAACAGGGATACGAGTGAGCAGTTCTTC. Amino acids: CASTNRDTSEQFF.

The chain employs TRBV15 and TRBJ1-4; D is uncertain. The CDR3 totals 15 residues. Germline CDR1 and CDR2: LNHNV and YYDKDF (reference sequence). V lost 1 base and J 3 bases, leaving 9 bases between the germline ends. CDR3 nucleotide sequence: TGTGCCACCAGCAGAGCGGTGCAAGCTAATGAAAAACTGTTTTTT. This sequence encodes CATSRAVQANEKLFF.

The chain has TRBV4-1 and TRBJ1-6; D gene ambiguous. Germline loops: CDR1 MGHRA, CDR2 YSYEKL. The CDR3 spans 15 residues. The V and J ends lost 0 bases and 8 bases respectively, with 11 bases between them. This chain's CDR3 is CASSQESAGDSPLHF. In DNA form, the CDR3 reads TGCGCCAGCAGCCAAGAATCGGCCGGGGATTCACCCCTCCACTTT.

The CDR3 reads CASSLGGGAEQYF. In DNA, the CDR3 is TGCGCCAGCAGCTTGGGCGGGGGGGCCGAGCAGTACTTC. The chain uses TRBV5-1 and TRBJ2-7; 9 nucleotides line up with TRBD2. The germline gives CDR1 SGHRS, CDR2 YFSETQ. The CDR3 is 13 amino acids. The V gene end was trimmed by 0 bases and the J gene end by 6 bases; junction bases not matched to a gene: 1.

CDR3: CASSETGSLGAPLHF. CDR3 coding DNA: TGTGCCAGCAGCGAGACAGGCTCCCTGGGGGCACCCCTCCACTTT. V is TRBV9 and J is TRBJ1-6; maybe TRBD1 (6 bases). This CDR3 has 15 amino acids. CDR1 is SGDLS, CDR2 YYNGEE, per germline. V lost 3 bases and J 11 bases, leaving 18 bases between the germline ends.

The chain links TRBV19 to TRBJ1-1; 7 nucleotides agree with TRBD1. Germline V gives CDR1 LNHDA, CDR2 SQIVND (reference sequence). Trimming at V came to 3 bases and at J to 7 bases, leaving 8 bases not matched to a gene. The CDR3 totals 14 residues. The CDR3 sequence: CASSMRRQGDEAFF. CDR3 coding DNA: TGTGCCAGTAGTATGCGGAGACAGGGCGATGAAGCTTTCTTT.

The rearrangement joins TRBV19 to TRBJ2-3, with a weak D call TRBD1 (5 bases). Germline V lookup: CDR1 LNHDA, CDR2 SQIVND (reference sequence). The CDR3 length is 13 residues. V was shortened by 2 bases and J by 5 bases, with 8 bases between the two germline ends. CDR3 bases: TGTGCCAGTAGTATACGACAGAGAGATACGCAGTATTTT. Amino acids: CASSIRQRDTQYF.

The rearrangement links TRBV27 to TRBJ2-1, with 9 bases matching TRBD1. V dropped 1 base and J dropped 4; count of bases not matched to a gene: 5. CDR3 length: 16 amino acids. The germline V gene encodes CDR1 MNHEY and CDR2 SMNVEV (reference sequence). The CDR3 sequence: CASSLLPGQGYNEQFF. Written as DNA, the CDR3 is TGTGCCAGCAGTTTATTGCCGGGACAGGGTTACAATGAGCAGTTCTTC.

This clone was found a few times. The J gene is TRBJ1-2, the V gene TRBV19; D ambiguous. Per germline, CDR1 LNHDA and CDR2 SQIVND (reference sequence). The V and J ends lost 7 bases and 6 bases respectively, with 36 bases between them. CDR3 length: 20 residues. As DNA, the CDR3 is TGTGCCAGTACCCCAAGGAGACCCCAGCGATTTATCCCCAAGGTTGATGGCTACACCTTC. It codes for CASTPRRPQRFIPKVDGYTF.

The rearrangement links TRBV5-1 to TRBJ2-7, with unresolved D. From germline, CDR1 is SGHRS and CDR2 YFSETQ. The CDR3 totals 13 residues. The germline V and J ends were trimmed by 0 bases and 2 bases, with 6 bases remaining between them. This chain's CDR3 is CASSLERAYEQYF. Written as DNA, the CDR3 is TGCGCCAGCAGCTTGGAACGGGCCTACGAGCAGTACTTC. Using reference TRBV5-1 and TRBJ2-7 for the parts outside the CDR3, the full variable domain is KAGVTQTPRYLIKTRGQQVTLSCSPISGHRSVSWYQQTPGQGLQFLFEYFSETQRNKGNFPGRFSGRQFSNSRSEMNVSTLELGDSALYLCASSLERAYEQYFGPGTRLTVT.

About this clone itself: This same CDR3 is encoded by further DNA sequences in the sample. V usage is TRBV5-6 and J usage is TRBJ1-6; TRBD1 matches 9 bases. Germline V lookup: CDR1 SGHDT, CDR2 YYEEEE. This CDR3 contains 18 residues. The V segment lost 4 bases and the J segment 4 bases; nucleotides outside the gene matches: 12. The chain's CDR3 is CASSSVWDRDRYNSPLHF. In DNA, the CDR3 is TGTGCCAGCAGCAGCGTGTGGGACAGGGATCGATATAATTCACCCCTCCACTTT.

As to this clone: Germline and junction disagree at one end, which may indicate a read error. The chain carries TRBV19 and TRBJ2-3; 13 bases fit TRBD2. CDR3 length equals 15 residues. Germline V gene lookup returns CDR1 LNHDA and CDR2 SQIVND (reference sequence). The CDR3 sequence is CASSRLAGGTDMQYF. CDR3 nucleotide sequence: TGTGCCAGTAGCCGACTAGCGGGGGGCACAGATATGCAGTATTTT.

CDR3 sequence reads: CAWRVAGGRNEQFF. The CDR3 nucleotides are TGTGCCTGGAGGGTAGCGGGGGGGCGAAATGAGCAGTTCTTC. V and J are TRBV30 and TRBJ2-1; 11 bases map to TRBD2. After removal of 3 bases from V and 7 bases from J, the junction contained 5 bases not matched to a gene. Germline values: CDR1 GTSNPN, CDR2 SVGIG (reference sequence). The CDR3 length is 14 residues. Full variable domain (missing parts from reference TRBV30 and TRBJ2-1): SQTIHQWPATLVQPVGSPLSLECTVEGTSNPNLYWYRQAAGRGLQLLFYSVGIGQISSEVPQNLSASRPQDRQFILSSKKLLLSDSGFYLCAWRVAGGRNEQFFGPGTRLTVL.